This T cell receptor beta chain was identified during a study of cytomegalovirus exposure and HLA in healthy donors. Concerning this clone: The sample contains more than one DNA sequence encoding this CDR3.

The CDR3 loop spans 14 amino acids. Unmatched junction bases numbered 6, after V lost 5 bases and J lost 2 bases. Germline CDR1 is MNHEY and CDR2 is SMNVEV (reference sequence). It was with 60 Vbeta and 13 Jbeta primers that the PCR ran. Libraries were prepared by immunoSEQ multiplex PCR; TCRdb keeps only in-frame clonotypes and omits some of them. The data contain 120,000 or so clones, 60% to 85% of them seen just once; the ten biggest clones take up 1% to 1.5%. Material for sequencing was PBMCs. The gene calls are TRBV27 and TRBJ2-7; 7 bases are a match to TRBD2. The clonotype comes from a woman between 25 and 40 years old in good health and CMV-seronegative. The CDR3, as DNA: TGTGCCAGCAGTCCTACGGGAGGACCCTACGAGCAGTACTTC. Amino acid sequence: CASSPTGGPYEQYF.